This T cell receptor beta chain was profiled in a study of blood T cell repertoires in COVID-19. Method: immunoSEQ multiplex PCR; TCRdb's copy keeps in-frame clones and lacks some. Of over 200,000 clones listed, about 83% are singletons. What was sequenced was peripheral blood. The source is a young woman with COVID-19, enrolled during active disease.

CDR3 amino acids: CASSIVPGGSYNEQFF. The CDR3 nucleotides are TGTGCCAGTAGTATAGTTCCGGGGGGCTCCTACAATGAGCAGTTCTTC. The J gene is TRBJ2-1, the V gene TRBV19, with TRBD2 identical over 7 bases. The J segment lost 0 bases and the V segment lost 1 base, leaving 3 bases of the junction unmatched. The length of the CDR3 is 16 residues. Germline CDR1 LNHDA, CDR2 SQIVND (reference sequence).